A single sample gave rise to the 8 T cell receptor beta chains below, sequenced in a study of T cell responses to AZD1222 COVID-19 vaccine (dated by TCRdb to about 2021). The time point label, as the study defines it: baseline before first vaccination. The library relied on the immunoSEQ multiplex PCR assay. The table comes from immuneACCESS by way of TCRdb, which keeps in-frame sequences with V and J called. Part of the clones is missing from these tables; in studies checked, under half for an unresolved V gene and the rest for unknown reasons. In all, the sample holds 25,000 to 35,000 clones, and over 75% of those were seen once. Approximately 6.3% of the sample rests with the top ten. The input for sequencing was peripheral blood, taken on day 0 of AZD1222 vaccination. The receptors shown here come from an adult in good health.

The gene calls are TRBV30 and TRBJ1-1; 7 nucleotides match TRBD1. J was trimmed by 0 bases and V by 7 bases; bases with no gene match: 5. The CDR3 runs to 13 residues. Germline CDR1 is GTSNPN and CDR2 is SVGIG (reference sequence). CDR3 sequence: CASMTGMNTEAFF. The CDR3 DNA reads TGTGCCTCTATGACAGGGATGAACACTGAAGCTTTCTTT.

The chain combines TRBV3-1 (or the pseudogene TRBV3-2) with TRBJ1-1; 7 bases are shared with TRBD1. Germline CDR1 is LGHDT and CDR2 is YNNKEL (reference sequence). With 9 bases clipped from V and 6 bases from J, the junction kept 16 bases outside the gene matches. The CDR3 sequence is 15 residues long. The CDR3: CASSSTVQGWAEAFF. The CDR3 DNA reads TGTGCCAGTAGTTCAACCGTACAGGGGTGGGCTGAAGCTTTCTTT.

This chain connects TRBV11-3 to TRBJ2-6, with D hard to call. The CDR3 consists of 13 residues. The germline CDR1 and CDR2 sequences are SGHNT and YENEEA. Trimming shortened V by 3 bases and J by 2 bases, and 2 bases separated the two germline ends. CDR3 region: CASSFTGANVLTF. The DNA for the CDR3 is TGTGCCAGCAGCTTCACTGGGGCCAACGTCCTGACTTTC.

This clone turned up a few times. The J gene is TRBJ2-1, the V gene TRBV7-8, with D possibly matching TRBD1 (5 bases). The CDR3 has 13 residues. Germline CDR1 is SGHVS and CDR2 is FQNEAQ. Trimming removed 5 bases from V and 4 bases from J, with 9 bases in between. CDR3 residues: CASSPQGYNEQFF. CDR3 bases: TGTGCCAGCAGCCCCCAGGGTTACAATGAGCAGTTCTTC.

V is TRBV4-1 and J is TRBJ1-6; D is uncertain. The length of the CDR3 is 19 residues. CDR1 and CDR2 (germline): MGHRA, YSYEKL. The V end was cut by 0 bases, the J end by 1 base, with 16 bases between. In DNA, the CDR3 is TGCGCCAGCAGCCAAGATCGGGGAAACAGAGGATCCTATAATTCACCCCTCCACTTT. Its protein product is CASSQDRGNRGSYNSPLHF.

This chain links TRBV5-1 with TRBJ2-7; either TRBD1 or TRBD2 may fit D (5 bases each). This CDR3 has 14 amino acids. Per germline, CDR1 SGHRS and CDR2 YFSETQ. Trimming removed 4 bases from V and 0 bases from J, with 11 bases in between. CDR3: CASSPGSYSYEQYF. The CDR3 DNA reads TGCGCCAGCAGCCCAGGGAGCTACTCCTACGAGCAGTACTTC.

This chain uses TRBV7-2 with TRBJ1-6; D is unresolved. The V end was cut by 5 bases, the J end by 10 bases, with 18 bases between. Looked up from germline, CDR1 is SGHTA and CDR2 is FQGNSA. The CDR3 runs 15 residues. CDR3 region: CASSPVAPSWSPLHF. The CDR3 bases are TGTGCCAGCAGCCCCGTCGCACCATCGTGGTCACCCCTCCACTTT.

This rearrangement joins TRBV10-3 to TRBJ1-1, with D possibly matching TRBD1 (6 bases). The V end was cut by 0 bases, the J end by 6 bases, with 17 bases between. CDR3 size: 16 residues. CDR1 and CDR2 from the germline V gene are ENHRY and SYGVKD. CDR3: CAISESLGGGNAEAFF. The DNA for the CDR3 is TGTGCCATCAGTGAGTCGTTGGGGGGCGGGAATGCTGAAGCTTTCTTT.